The 24 T cell receptor beta chains presented below share a single source sample, sequenced in a study of cytomegalovirus exposure and HLA in healthy donors. 60 Vbeta and 13 Jbeta primers were used in PCR. Clones were sequenced by immunoSEQ multiplex PCR, and TCRdb holds only the in-frame ones, with some missing. The sample consists of over 150,000 clones, about 80% of them appearing once. Material: PBMCs. All receptors derive from a man aged 25 to 45 in good health and CMV-seronegative.

CDR3 amino acids: CASSQDAGAYNEQFF. The CDR3 DNA reads TGCGCCAGCAGCCAAGATGCAGGGGCCTACAATGAGCAGTTCTTC. V usage is TRBV4-3 and J usage is TRBJ2-1; weak D call: TRBD1 (6 bases). The ends were cut back, 0 bases at V and 2 bases at J, with 8 bases in the middle. CDR1 and CDR2 from the germline V gene are LGHNA and YSLEER. The CDR3 loop spans 15 amino acids.

In this sample, this clone turned up a few times. This chain uses TRBV6-4 with TRBJ2-1; TRBD2 matches 7 bases. Trimming at V came to 0 bases and at J to 5 bases, leaving 4 bases not matched to a gene. This CDR3 comprises 15 residues. Per germline, CDR1 MRHNA and CDR2 SNTAGT. CDR3 sequence: CASSDSGLPNNEQFF. The CDR3 nucleotides are TGTGCCAGCAGTGACTCGGGACTACCAAACAATGAGCAGTTCTTC.

The chain is built from TRBV7-3 and TRBJ2-1; no firm D call. Germline V gene lookup returns CDR1 SGHTA and CDR2 FQGTGA. The CDR3 is 14 residues long. Trimming pared 4 bases from V and 5 bases from J, leaving 12 bases between. CDR3 DNA sequence: TGTGCCAGCAGCTCCTTTGGCGAGGACAATGAGCAGTTCTTC. Translation gives CASSSFGEDNEQFF.

This clone showed up just a few times. This chain joins TRBV7-8 and TRBJ2-1; a weak D match, TRBD2 (5 bases). Germline loops: CDR1 SGHVS, CDR2 FQNEAQ. Trimming removed 1 base at V and 9 bases at J, with 10 bases between. The CDR3 runs to 13 residues. CDR3 bases: TGTGCCAGCAGCTTAGGGACTCGTGGTGAGCAGTTCTTC. As protein: CASSLGTRGEQFF.

The chain has TRBV11-2 and TRBJ1-1; 8 bases are shared with TRBD1. The CDR3 extends over 13 amino acids. Trimming removed 3 bases from V and 10 bases from J; junction bases left unmatched: 7. Germline V gives CDR1 SGHAT, CDR2 FQNNGV. The CDR3 bases are TGTGCCAGCAGCTTTCACGGGGGGACAGGAGCTTTCTTT. This gives the protein CASSFHGGTGAFF.

The chain carries TRBV4-1 and TRBJ2-7, with D unclear. The germline gives CDR1 MGHRA, CDR2 YSYEKL. The CDR3 length is 12 residues. With 0 bases removed from V and 4 bases from J, the gap between germline ends came to 4 bases. The CDR3 DNA is TGCGCCAGCAGCCAAGACGGTTACGAGCAGTACTTC. Residues: CASSQDGYEQYF.

The chain carries TRBV29-1 and TRBJ2-5, with TRBD2 as a possible D gene (5 bases). With the DNA end fitting TRBJ2-7 better, the J assignment may be wrong. The CDR3 has 15 residues. Germline V lookup: CDR1 SQVTM, CDR2 ANQGSEA. The CDR3 DNA sequence: TGCAGCGTAAACCGTGGAGGTAACCTCTCCTACGAGCAGTACTTC. The encoded protein is CSVNRGGNLSYEQYF.

Only a few counts were recorded for this clone. This chain connects TRBV5-6 to TRBJ2-7; 8 bases line up with TRBD2. The CDR3 is 15 residues long. CDR1 is SGHDT, CDR2 YYEEEE, per germline. J gave up 1 base and V 3 bases, and 6 bases lay outside the gene matches. The CDR3 spells CASSSASGRSYEQYF. The CDR3, as DNA: TGTGCCAGCAGCTCAGCTAGCGGGCGTTCCTACGAGCAGTACTTC.

This chain links TRBV4-1 with TRBJ2-2, with D uncertain. CDR1 and CDR2 from the germline V gene are MGHRA and YSYEKL. Trimming stripped 0 bases from V and 0 bases from J, with 11 bases between. The CDR3 contains 17 residues. CDR3 sequence (DNA): TGCGCCAGCAGCCAAGAGAGCGCTAGAACGAACACCGGGGAGCTGTTTTTT. Amino acid sequence: CASSQESARTNTGELFF.

This clone has just one count. The rearrangement links TRBV25-1 to TRBJ2-1; D perhaps matches TRBD1 (6 bases). The CDR3 sequence is 14 residues long. CDR1 and CDR2 from the germline V gene are MGHDK and SYGVNS. Trimming pared 4 bases from V and 6 bases from J, leaving 13 bases between. CDR3 residues: CASSVYRAPNEQFF. DNA of the CDR3: TGTGCCAGCAGTGTATACAGGGCACCCAATGAGCAGTTCTTC.

V usage is TRBV4-1 and J usage is TRBJ2-3, with D uncertain. V was shortened by 1 base and J by 3 bases, with 14 bases between the two germline ends. CDR3 length: 16 amino acids. CDR1 is MGHRA and CDR2 is YSYEKL in the germline V gene. The CDR3 coding sequence is TGCGCCAGCAGCCAAGCGAACCTAGTTGTGACAGATACGCAGTATTTT. Protein: CASSQANLVVTDTQYF.

This clone was observed a few times. V and J are TRBV28 and TRBJ1-2, with D unresolved. Germline-derived CDR1 and CDR2 are MDHEN and SYDVKM. This CDR3 is 15 amino acids long. The V and J ends lost 3 bases and 0 bases respectively, with 11 bases between them. The CDR3 DNA reads TGTGCCAGCAGTTTCAGGAAAGCCCCTAACTATGGCTACACCTTC. This gives the protein CASSFRKAPNYGYTF.

The chain recombines TRBV7-6 with TRBJ2-7, with no clear D. The length of the CDR3 is 14 residues. CDR1 and CDR2 (germline): SGHVS, FNYEAQ. V was pared by 0 bases and J by 3 bases, with 9 bases between. The CDR3 DNA reads as TGTGCCAGCAGCTTAGCCCCCAGGAACTACGAGCAGTACTTC. Amino acids: CASSLAPRNYEQYF.

The chain employs TRBV19 and TRBJ1-1; 10 bases are shared with TRBD1. V shed 5 bases, J shed 0 bases, and the junction held 6 bases outside the gene matches. CDR1 LNHDA and CDR2 SQIVND come from the germline V gene (reference sequence). The CDR3 spans 16 residues. DNA for the CDR3: TGTGCCAGTAGTCTTGACAGGGGGCTGATGAACACTGAAGCTTTCTTT. It translates to CASSLDRGLMNTEAFF.

The CDR3 coding sequence is TGTGCCAGCAGCCCCAGGGGCCAGGATAATGAAAAACTGTTTTTT. Residues: CASSPRGQDNEKLFF. The chain employs TRBV7-9 and TRBJ1-4, with D possibly TRBD1 on 6 matching bases. Germline assignment: CDR1 SEHNR and CDR2 FQNEAQ (reference sequence). This CDR3 contains 15 residues. With 5 bases removed from V and 4 bases from J, the gap between germline ends came to 14 bases.

Points on this clone: Compared with germline, one end of the junction differs, possibly owing to a read error. This rearrangement joins TRBV7-9 to TRBJ1-4; 10 bases fit TRBD1. The germline CDR1 and CDR2 sequences are SEHNR and FQNEAQ (reference sequence). The CDR3 extends over 17 amino acids. CDR3 bases: TGTTCCAGCAGCAAAAACCTCCGGGACAGGGGTGATGAAAAACTGTTTTTT. This codes for CSSSKNLRDRGDEKLFF.

The CDR3 DNA sequence: TGTGCCAGCAGCTTGGATCCGGGACAGGGTAACACTGAAGCTTTCTTT. As protein: CASSLDPGQGNTEAFF. The chain combines TRBV7-9 with TRBJ1-1; 9 bases align to TRBD1. V lost 3 bases and J lost 2; bases outside the gene matches: 7. Germline V CDR1 and CDR2: SEHNR, FQNEAQ (reference sequence). The CDR3 spans 16 residues.

The chain uses TRBV10-3 and TRBJ2-2, with 12 nucleotides matching TRBD1. The CDR3 runs 15 residues. The germline V gene has CDR1 ENHRY and CDR2 SYGVKD. Trimming at V came to 6 bases and at J to 8 bases, leaving 7 bases not matched to a gene. The CDR3 spells CAISPGQGASGELFF. DNA for the CDR3: TGTGCCATCAGCCCGGGACAGGGGGCTTCGGGGGAGCTGTTTTTT.

The chain links TRBV6-1 to TRBJ2-1; possibly TRBD1 for D (6 bases). Germline CDR1 and CDR2: MNHNS and SASEGT. The CDR3 consists of 14 residues. V was trimmed by 3 bases and J by 7 bases, leaving 13 bases between them. The CDR3 sequence is CASSERGNRNEQFF. CDR3 DNA: TGTGCCAGCAGTGAGAGGGGGAACCGTAATGAGCAGTTCTTC.

The chain has TRBV29-1 and TRBJ1-1; D ambiguous. The CDR3 length is 11 residues. V lost 5 bases and J lost 3, with 7 bases in between. Per the germline V gene, CDR1 is SQVTM and CDR2 is ANQGSEA. The CDR3 spells CSVREDTEAFF. CDR3 in DNA: TGCAGCGTTCGAGAGGACACTGAAGCTTTCTTT.

The chain has TRBV5-1 and TRBJ2-2, with TRBD2 matching 9 bases. The V gene end was trimmed by 0 bases and the J gene end by 9 bases; junction bases not matched to a gene: 6. The CDR3 contains 15 residues. CDR1 is SGHRS and CDR2 is YFSETQ in the germline V gene. The CDR3 DNA reads TGCGCCAGCAGCTTGGCCGGGACTAGCACGCGGGAGCTGTTTTTT. This codes for CASSLAGTSTRELFF.

The sample holds a few counts of this clone. The rearrangement joins TRBV2 to TRBJ2-3, with 12 bases fitting TRBD2. Germline V gene sequence: CDR1 SNHLY, CDR2 FYNNEI. The CDR3 sequence is 18 residues long. Trimming removed 4 bases from V and 5 bases from J; junction bases left unmatched: 13. For the CDR3, the DNA is TGTGCCAGCAGTGCCCGACTAGCGGGGGCCTCGGGGGGAGATACGCAGTATTTT. It specifies CASSARLAGASGGDTQYF.

The chain joins TRBV12-5 to TRBJ2-3; tentative D call: TRBD1 (5 bases). Trimming took off 3 bases at V and 6 bases at J, with 13 bases between the two ends. Germline CDR1 reads LGHNT; CDR2 reads FRNRAP. The CDR3 runs to 14 residues. The CDR3 nucleotides read TGTGCTAGTGGTTTTGGGGCTCCCACGGATACGCAGTATTTT. Protein product: CASGFGAPTDTQYF.

The chain is built from TRBV7-6 and TRBJ2-6, with D tentatively TRBD1 (6 bases). Germline CDR1 SGHVS, CDR2 FNYEAQ. V shed 4 bases and J shed 0 bases, with 19 bases lying between them. The CDR3 is 19 residues long. CDR3 sequence: CASSSLLRDTLSGANVLTF. The CDR3 nucleotides are TGTGCCAGCAGCTCCCTCCTACGGGACACACTCTCTGGGGCCAACGTCCTGACTTTC.